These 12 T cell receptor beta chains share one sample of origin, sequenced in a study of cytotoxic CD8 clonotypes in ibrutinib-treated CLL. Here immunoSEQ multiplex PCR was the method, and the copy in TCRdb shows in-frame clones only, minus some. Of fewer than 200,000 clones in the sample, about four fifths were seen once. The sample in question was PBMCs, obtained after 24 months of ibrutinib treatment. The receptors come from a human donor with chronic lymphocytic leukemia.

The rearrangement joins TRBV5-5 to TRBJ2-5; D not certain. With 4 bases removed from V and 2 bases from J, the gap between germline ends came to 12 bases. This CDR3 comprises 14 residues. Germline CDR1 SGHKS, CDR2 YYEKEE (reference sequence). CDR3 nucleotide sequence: TGTGCCAGCAGCCTACGGGCCCTACAAGAGACCCAGTACTTC. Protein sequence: CASSLRALQETQYF.

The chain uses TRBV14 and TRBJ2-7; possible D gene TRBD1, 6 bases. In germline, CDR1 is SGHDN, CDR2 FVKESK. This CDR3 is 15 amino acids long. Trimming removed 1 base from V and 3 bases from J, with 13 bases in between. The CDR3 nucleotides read TGTGCCAGCAGCCAAGTTCAGGGGAGCTTCTACGAGCAGTACTTC. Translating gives CASSQVQGSFYEQYF.

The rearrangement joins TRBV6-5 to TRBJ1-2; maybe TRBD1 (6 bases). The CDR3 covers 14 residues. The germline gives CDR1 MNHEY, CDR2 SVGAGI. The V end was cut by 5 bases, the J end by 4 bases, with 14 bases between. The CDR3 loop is CASSRTGTTYGYTF. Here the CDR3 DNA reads TGTGCCAGCAGTCGAACCGGGACAACCTATGGCTACACCTTC.

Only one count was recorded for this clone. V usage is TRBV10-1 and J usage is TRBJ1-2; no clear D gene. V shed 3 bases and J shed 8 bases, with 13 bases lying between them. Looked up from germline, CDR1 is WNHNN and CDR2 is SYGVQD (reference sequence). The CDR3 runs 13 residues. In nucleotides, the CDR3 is TGCGCCAGCAGTGACCGGGGAGAGGGCGGCTACACCTTC. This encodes CASSDRGEGGYTF.

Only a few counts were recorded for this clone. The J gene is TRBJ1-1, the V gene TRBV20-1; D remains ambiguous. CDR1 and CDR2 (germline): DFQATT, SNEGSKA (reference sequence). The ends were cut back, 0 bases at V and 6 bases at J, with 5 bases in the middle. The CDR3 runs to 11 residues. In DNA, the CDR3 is TGCAGTGCTAGAGATTGGGCTGAAGCTTTCTTT. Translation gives CSARDWAEAFF.

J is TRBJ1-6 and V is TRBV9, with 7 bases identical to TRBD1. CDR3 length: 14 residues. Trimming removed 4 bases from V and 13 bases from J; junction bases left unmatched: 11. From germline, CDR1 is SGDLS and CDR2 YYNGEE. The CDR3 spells CASSQRQGTIPLHF. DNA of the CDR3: TGTGCCAGCAGCCAACGACAGGGAACTATCCCCCTCCACTTT.

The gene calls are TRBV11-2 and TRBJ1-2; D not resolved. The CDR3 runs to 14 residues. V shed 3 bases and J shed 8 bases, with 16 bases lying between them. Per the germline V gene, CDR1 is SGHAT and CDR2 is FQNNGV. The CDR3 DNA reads TGTGCCAGCAGCTTGGAACAAACTATCTCGGGCTACACCTTC. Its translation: CASSLEQTISGYTF.

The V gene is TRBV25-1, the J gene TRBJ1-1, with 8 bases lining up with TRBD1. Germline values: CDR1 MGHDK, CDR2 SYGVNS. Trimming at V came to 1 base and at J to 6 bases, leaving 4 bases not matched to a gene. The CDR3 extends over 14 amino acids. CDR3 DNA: TGTGCCAGCAGTGAATTTCCACAGGGGGCTGAAGCTTTCTTT. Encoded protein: CASSEFPQGAEAFF.

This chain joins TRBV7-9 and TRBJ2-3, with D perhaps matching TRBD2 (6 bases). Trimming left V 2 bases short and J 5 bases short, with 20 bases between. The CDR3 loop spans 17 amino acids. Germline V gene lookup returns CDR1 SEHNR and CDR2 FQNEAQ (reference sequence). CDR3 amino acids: CASSLPAEGSSIDTQYF. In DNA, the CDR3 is TGTGCCAGCAGCTTACCCGCGGAGGGGTCCTCGATAGATACGCAGTATTTT. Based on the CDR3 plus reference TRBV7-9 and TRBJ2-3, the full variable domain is DTGVSQNPRHKITKRGQNVTFRCDPISEHNRLYWYRQTLGQGPEFLTYFQNEAQLEKSRLLSDRFSAERPKGSFSTLEIQRTEQGDSAMYLCASSLPAEGSSIDTQYFGPGTRLTVL.

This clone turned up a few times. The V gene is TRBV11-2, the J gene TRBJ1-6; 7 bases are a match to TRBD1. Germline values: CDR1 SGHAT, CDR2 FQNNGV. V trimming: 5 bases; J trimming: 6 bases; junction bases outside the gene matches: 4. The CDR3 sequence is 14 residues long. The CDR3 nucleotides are TGTGCCAGCAGCCTCGACAGGGTTAATTCACCCCTCCACTTT. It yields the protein CASSLDRVNSPLHF.

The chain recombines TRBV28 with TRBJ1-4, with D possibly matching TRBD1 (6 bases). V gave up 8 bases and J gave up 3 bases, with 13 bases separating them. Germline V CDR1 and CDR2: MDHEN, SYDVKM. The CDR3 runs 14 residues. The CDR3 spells CASSKGVPNEKLFF. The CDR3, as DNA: TGTGCCAGCTCCAAGGGGGTGCCTAATGAAAAACTGTTTTTT.

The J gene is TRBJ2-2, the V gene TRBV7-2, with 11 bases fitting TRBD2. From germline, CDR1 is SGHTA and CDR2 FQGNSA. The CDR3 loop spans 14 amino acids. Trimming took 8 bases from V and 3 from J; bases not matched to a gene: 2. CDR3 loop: CASLLAGDTGELFF. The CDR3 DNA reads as TGTGCCAGCTTACTAGCGGGAGACACCGGGGAGCTGTTTTTT.